This T cell receptor beta chain comes out of a study of T-cell reconstitution after alpha-beta-depleted transplantation in children. Molecular barcoding with unique molecular identifiers was used for the TCRbeta library. MiXCR, applied by TCRdb to the PCR reads, yields one record per CDR3 protein. The repertoire holds over 120,000 distinct CDR3 sequences, with 8.8% as singletons. Germline V gives CDR1 SQVTM, CDR2 ANQGSEA. The V segment lost 7 bases and the J segment 2 bases; nucleotides outside the gene matches: 2. The CDR3 length is 11 residues. This clonotype was picked up a small number of times. V gene TRBV29-1 combines with J gene TRBJ2-7; TRBD1 aligns across 7 bases. The starting material was PBMCs, mostly from graft donor cells, obtained 180 days after TCRalphabeta/CD19-depleted stem cell transplant. This sequence was found in a female patient aged 2 to 10 who had a stem cell transplant for congenital amegakaryocytic thrombocytopenia, so the T cells may come from the graft donor. Here the CDR3 DNA reads TGCAGCGGGGGACAGACCTACGAGCAGTACTTC. It is translated as CSGGQTYEQYF.